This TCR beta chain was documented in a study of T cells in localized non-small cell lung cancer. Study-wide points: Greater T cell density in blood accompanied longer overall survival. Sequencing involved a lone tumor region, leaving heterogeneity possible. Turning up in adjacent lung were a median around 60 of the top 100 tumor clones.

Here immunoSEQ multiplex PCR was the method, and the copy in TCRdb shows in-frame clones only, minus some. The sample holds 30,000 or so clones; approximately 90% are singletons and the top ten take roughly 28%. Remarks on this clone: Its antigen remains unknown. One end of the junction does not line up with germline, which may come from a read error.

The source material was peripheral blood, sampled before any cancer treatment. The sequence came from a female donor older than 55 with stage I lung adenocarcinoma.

The CDR3 loop reads CAWSSQGGGTGSF. The CDR3 DNA is TGTGCCTGGAGTTCACAAGGGGGTGGGACAGGGAGCTTC. The chain uses TRBV30 and TRBJ2-7; 9 bases align to TRBD1. The CDR3 has 13 residues. The germline gives CDR1 GTSNPN, CDR2 SVGIG (reference sequence).